These T cell receptor beta chains were read from a single sample in a study of tumor-infiltrating lymphocytes in primary liver carcinoma. MiXCR was run by TCRdb on the multiplex PCR reads, yielding one entry per CDR3 protein. The repertoire holds approximately 60,000 distinct CDR3 sequences, around 64% seen once, with roughly three fifths in the top ten. Sequencing input: liver tumor tissue from sampling region 2. The source is a man aged 40-50 years with primary liver carcinoma and hepatitis B virus infection. Each CDR3 is given without its conserved first and last residue. Not every row has a clone size; where given, it reads once, few, many or a size class.

cdr3_aa | clone_size | j_call | v_call
ANRRGSRTGEQY | - | TRBJ2-7 | TRBV28
ASSLVGAATNEKLF | medium-sized | TRBJ1-4 | TRBV11-2
SVSGTGASDMLY | - | TRBJ2-3 | TRBV29-1
SVEEMRGGKETQY | once | TRBJ2-5 | TRBV29-1
AISAPDRGTEAF | - | TRBJ1-1 | TRBV10-3
VSSFGPRKEQF | - | TRBJ2-1 | TRBV12-3/TRBV12-4
ASSPLGNNNDVQF | - | TRBJ2-1 | TRBV4-1
ASSQGDGQGFWTEAF | - | TRBJ1-1 | TRBV4-1
ASKGRQGDRFGYGYT | few | TRBJ1-2 | TRBV6-5
AISGSRGADSGANFLT | - | TRBJ2-6 | TRBV10-3
GSSATGGFGKNVQY | - | TRBJ2-4 | TRBV6-1
ASSQNLQSIQPQH | - | TRBJ1-5 | TRBV4-2
ASTAGQGAHEQY | - | TRBJ2-7 | TRBV7-2
ASSLYRPVNEQF | once | TRBJ2-1 | TRBV11-2
ASSPGTSSYKEQF | - | TRBJ2-1 | TRBV5-8
ASTQDSTGGHNQPQH | - | TRBJ1-5 | TRBV4-1
ASIRGQGGIYNEHF | - | TRBJ2-1 | TRBV6-2/TRBV6-3
ASSEDRSPGTQY | few | TRBJ2-3 | TRBV2
AISESVYGNTIY | once | TRBJ1-3 | TRBV10-3
CASRDRGDEQF | - | TRBJ2-1 | TRBV20-1
ASGTYRGYEQY | - | TRBJ2-7 | TRBV2
VSSQTQVTDTQY | - | TRBJ2-3 | TRBV5-4
ASSLEASREDYVQY | - | TRBJ2-4 | TRBV7-8
ASSLRAPAGRSYNVQF | - | TRBJ2-1 | TRBV11-1
AASDSDRGQPQH | - | TRBJ1-5 | TRBV24-1
ASSPGTRLDTQY | few | TRBJ2-3 | TRBV11-2
ASSRRVENSEAF | - | TRBJ1-1 | TRBV4-2
ASSLLSGQGALPLH | medium-sized | TRBJ1-6 | TRBV11-2
ASSYGTGIADTQY | many | TRBJ2-3 | TRBV6-6
ASSGTGVRSEAF | - | TRBJ1-1 | TRBV6-6
ASSGGHEQY | - | TRBJ2-7 | TRBV2